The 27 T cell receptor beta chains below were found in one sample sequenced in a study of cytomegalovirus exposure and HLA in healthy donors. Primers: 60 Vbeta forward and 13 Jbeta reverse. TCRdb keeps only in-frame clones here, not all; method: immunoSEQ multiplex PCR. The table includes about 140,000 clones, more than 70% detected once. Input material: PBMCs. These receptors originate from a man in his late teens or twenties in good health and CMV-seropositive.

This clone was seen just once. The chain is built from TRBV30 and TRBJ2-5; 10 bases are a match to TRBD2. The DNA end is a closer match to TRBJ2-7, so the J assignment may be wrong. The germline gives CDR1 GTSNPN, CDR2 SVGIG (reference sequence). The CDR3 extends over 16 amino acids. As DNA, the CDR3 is TGTGCCTGGAGGCGACTAGCGGGCTCAGCGGGAGACGAGCAGTACTTC. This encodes CAWRRLAGSAGDEQYF.

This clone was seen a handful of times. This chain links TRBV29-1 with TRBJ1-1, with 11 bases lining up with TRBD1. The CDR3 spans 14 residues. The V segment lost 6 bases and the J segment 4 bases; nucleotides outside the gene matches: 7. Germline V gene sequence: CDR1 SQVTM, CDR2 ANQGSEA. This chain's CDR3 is CSVTYGTGGTEAFF. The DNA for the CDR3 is TGCAGCGTCACGTATGGGACAGGGGGCACTGAAGCTTTCTTT.

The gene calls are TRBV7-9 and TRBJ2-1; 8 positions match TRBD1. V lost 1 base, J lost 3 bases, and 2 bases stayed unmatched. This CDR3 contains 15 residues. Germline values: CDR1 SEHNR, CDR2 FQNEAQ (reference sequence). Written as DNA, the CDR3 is TGTGCCAGCAGCTTAGGTGGGACAGGCTACAATGAGCAGTTCTTC. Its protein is CASSLGGTGYNEQFF.

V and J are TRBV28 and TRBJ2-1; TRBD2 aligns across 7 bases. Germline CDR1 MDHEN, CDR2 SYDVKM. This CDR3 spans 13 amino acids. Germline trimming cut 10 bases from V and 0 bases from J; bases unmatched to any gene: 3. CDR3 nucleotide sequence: TGTGCCACCCTAGCGGCCTCCTACAATGAGCAGTTCTTC. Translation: CATLAASYNEQFF.

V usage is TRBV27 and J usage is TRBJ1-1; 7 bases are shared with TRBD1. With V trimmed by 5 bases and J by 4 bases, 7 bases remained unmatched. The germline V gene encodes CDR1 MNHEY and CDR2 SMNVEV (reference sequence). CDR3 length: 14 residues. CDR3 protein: CASSLRQGSTEAFF. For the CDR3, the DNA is TGTGCCAGCAGTCTCCGACAGGGATCCACTGAAGCTTTCTTT.

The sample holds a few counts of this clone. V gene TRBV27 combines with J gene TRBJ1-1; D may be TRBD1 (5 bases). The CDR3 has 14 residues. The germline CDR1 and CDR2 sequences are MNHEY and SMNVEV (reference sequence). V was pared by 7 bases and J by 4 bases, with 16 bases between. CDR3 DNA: TGTGCCAGCACCGGAGTCGGGGGTGGCACTGAAGCTTTCTTT. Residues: CASTGVGGGTEAFF.

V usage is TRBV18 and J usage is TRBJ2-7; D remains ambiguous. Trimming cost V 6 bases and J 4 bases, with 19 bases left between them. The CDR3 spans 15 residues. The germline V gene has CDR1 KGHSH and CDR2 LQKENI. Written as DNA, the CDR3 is TGTGCCAGCTCCCCAACTCTGGAGAGCCAGTACGAGCAGTACTTC. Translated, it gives CASSPTLESQYEQYF.

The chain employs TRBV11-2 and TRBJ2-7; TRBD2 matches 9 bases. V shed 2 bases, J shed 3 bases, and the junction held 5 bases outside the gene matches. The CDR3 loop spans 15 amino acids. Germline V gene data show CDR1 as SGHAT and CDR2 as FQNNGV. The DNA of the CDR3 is TGTGCCAGCAGCTTAATCGGGACTAGCAACTACGAGCAGTACTTC. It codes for CASSLIGTSNYEQYF.

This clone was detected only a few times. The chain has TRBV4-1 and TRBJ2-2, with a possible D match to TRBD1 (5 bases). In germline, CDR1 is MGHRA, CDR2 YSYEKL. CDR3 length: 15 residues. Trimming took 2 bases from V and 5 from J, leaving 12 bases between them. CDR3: CASSQYQGRTGELFF. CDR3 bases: TGCGCCAGCAGCCAATACCAGGGCCGGACCGGGGAGCTGTTTTTT.

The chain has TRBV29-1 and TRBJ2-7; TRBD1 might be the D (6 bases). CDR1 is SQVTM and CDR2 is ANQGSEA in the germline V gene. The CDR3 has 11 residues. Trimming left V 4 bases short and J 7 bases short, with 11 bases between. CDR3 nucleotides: TGCAGCGTTGGGACAGTTGGAGAGCAGTACTTC. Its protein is CSVGTVGEQYF.

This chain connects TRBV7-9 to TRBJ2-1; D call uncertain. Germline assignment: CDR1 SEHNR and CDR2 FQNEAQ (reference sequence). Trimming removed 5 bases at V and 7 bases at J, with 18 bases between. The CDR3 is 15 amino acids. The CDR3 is CASSPPGFLGNEQFF. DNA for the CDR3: TGTGCCAGCAGCCCCCCGGGTTTTTTAGGTAATGAGCAGTTCTTC.

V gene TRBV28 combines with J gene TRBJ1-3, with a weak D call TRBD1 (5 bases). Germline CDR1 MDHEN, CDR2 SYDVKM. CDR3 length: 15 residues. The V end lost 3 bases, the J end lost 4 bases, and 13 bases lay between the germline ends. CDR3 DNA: TGTGCCAGCAGTTTTGACACAAGGGGCGGAAACACCATATATTTT. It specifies CASSFDTRGGNTIYF.

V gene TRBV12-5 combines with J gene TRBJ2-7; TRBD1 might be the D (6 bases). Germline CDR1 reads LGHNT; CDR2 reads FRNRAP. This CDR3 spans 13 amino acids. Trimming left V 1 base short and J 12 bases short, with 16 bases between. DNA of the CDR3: TGTGCTAGTGGTTTGGCCCTCCAGGGGTTAAGGTACTTC. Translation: CASGLALQGLRYF.

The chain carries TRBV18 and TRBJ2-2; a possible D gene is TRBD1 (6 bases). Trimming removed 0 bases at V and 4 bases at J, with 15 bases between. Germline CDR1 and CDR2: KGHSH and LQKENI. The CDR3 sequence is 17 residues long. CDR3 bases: TGTGCCAGCTCACCACCGGCTGGGGGCAGGGGCACCGGGGAGCTGTTTTTT. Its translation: CASSPPAGGRGTGELFF.

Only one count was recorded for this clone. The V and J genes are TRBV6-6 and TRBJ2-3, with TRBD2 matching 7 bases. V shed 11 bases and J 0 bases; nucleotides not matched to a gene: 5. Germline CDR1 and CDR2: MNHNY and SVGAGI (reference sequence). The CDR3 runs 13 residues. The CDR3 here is CAGGTTSTDTQYF. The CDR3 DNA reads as TGTGCCGGGGGGACTACCAGCACAGATACGCAGTATTTT.

The CDR3 spells CASSQDLGRASYEQYF. The DNA for the CDR3 is TGTGCCAGCAGCCAAGATCTAGGGCGGGCGTCCTACGAGCAGTACTTC. The chain carries TRBV4-2 and TRBJ2-7; D is possibly TRBD2 (5 bases). The CDR3 spans 16 residues. From germline, CDR1 is LGHNA and CDR2 YNFKEQ. With 0 bases removed from V and 1 base from J, the gap between germline ends came to 13 bases.

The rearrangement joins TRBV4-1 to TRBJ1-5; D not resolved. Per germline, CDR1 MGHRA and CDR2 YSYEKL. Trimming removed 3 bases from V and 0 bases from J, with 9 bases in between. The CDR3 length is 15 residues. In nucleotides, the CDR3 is TGCGCCAGCAGCCAGGTCACCTATAGCAATCAGCCCCAGCATTTT. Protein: CASSQVTYSNQPQHF.

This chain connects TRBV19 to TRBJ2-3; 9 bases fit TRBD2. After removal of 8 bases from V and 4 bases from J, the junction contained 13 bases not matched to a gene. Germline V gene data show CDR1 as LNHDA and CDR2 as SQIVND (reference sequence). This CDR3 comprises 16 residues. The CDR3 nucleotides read TGTGCCAGTGGGGCGGCCTGGGGACTAGCATCAGATACGCAGTATTTT. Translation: CASGAAWGLASDTQYF.

The CDR3 region is CASSVDPRGSSYEQYF. CDR3 nucleotides: TGTGCCAGCAGCGTAGACCCCAGGGGATCCTCCTACGAGCAGTACTTC. This chain links TRBV9 with TRBJ2-7; maybe TRBD1 (6 bases). Germline-derived CDR1 and CDR2 are SGDLS and YYNGEE. Trimming cost V 0 bases and J 0 bases, with 13 bases left between them. The CDR3 spans 16 residues.

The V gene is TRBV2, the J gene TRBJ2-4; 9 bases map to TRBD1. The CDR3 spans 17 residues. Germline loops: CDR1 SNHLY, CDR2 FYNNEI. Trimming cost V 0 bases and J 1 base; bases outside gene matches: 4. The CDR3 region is CASSEATGGLAKNIQYF. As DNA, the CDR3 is TGTGCCAGCAGTGAAGCGACAGGGGGGTTGGCCAAAAACATTCAGTACTTC.

In DNA, the CDR3 is TGTGCCAGCAGTTTAACGCGGAACACCGGGGAGCTGTTTTTT. Amino acid sequence: CASSLTRNTGELFF. The chain couples TRBV28 to TRBJ2-2; D is unclear. This CDR3 region has 14 residues. Trimming removed 2 bases from V and 1 base from J, with 5 bases in between. Per germline, CDR1 MDHEN and CDR2 SYDVKM.

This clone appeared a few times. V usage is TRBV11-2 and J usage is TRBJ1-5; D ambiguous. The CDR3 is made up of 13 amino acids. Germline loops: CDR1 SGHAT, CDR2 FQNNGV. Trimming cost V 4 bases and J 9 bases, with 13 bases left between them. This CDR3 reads CASSSTSRRPQHF. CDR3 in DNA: TGTGCCAGCAGCTCCACTTCGCGTAGGCCCCAGCATTTT.

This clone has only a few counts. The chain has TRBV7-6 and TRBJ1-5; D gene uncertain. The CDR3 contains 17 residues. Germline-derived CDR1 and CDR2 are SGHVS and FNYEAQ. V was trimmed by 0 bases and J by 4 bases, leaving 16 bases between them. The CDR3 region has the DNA TGTGCCAGCAGCTTAGCCCAGGCGGGGTTTTCAAATCAGCCCCAGCATTTT. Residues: CASSLAQAGFSNQPQHF.

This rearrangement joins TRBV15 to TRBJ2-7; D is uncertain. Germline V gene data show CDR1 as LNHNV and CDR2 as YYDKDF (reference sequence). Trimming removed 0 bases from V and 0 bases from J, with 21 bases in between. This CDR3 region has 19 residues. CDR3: CATSRDSPSRYSNSYEQYF. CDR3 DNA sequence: TGTGCCACCAGCAGAGACTCCCCGTCAAGATACAGTAACTCCTACGAGCAGTACTTC.

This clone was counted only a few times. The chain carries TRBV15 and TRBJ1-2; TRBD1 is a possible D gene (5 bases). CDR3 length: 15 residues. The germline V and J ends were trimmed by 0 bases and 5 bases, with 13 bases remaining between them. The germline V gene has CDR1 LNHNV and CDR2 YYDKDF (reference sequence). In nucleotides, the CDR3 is TGTGCCACCAGCAGAGATCTGGGGCAGGCTTATGGCTACACCTTC. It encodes CATSRDLGQAYGYTF.

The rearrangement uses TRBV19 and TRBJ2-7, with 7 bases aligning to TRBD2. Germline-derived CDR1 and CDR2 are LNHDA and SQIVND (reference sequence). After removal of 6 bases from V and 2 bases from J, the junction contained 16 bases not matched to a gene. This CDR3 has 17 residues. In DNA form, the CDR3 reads TGTGCCAGTAGCGCTGCTGGGTCCGGGGGGAGAACCTACGAGCAGTACTTC. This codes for CASSAAGSGGRTYEQYF. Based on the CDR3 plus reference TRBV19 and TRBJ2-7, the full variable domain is DGGITQSPKYLFRKEGQNVTLSCEQNLNHDAMYWYRQDPGQGLRLIYYSQIVNDFQKGDIAEGYSVSREKKESFPLTVTSAQKNPTAFYLCASSAAGSGGRTYEQYFGPGTRLTVT.

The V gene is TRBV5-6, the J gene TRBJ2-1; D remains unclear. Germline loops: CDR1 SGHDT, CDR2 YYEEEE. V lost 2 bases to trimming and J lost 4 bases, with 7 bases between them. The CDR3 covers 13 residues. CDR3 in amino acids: CASSFGLYNEQFF. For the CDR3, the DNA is TGTGCCAGCAGCTTTGGGCTATACAATGAGCAGTTCTTC.